These 6 T cell receptor beta chains were sequenced from one sample in a study of T cells after posttransplantation cyclophosphamide. The protocol was immunoSEQ multiplex PCR, while the TCRdb copy is restricted to in-frame clones and leaves out a portion. The data hold about 4,300 clones, with 77% observed a single time. Busulfan-fludarabine conditioning, marrow transplant, and cyclophosphamide on days +3 and +4 were administered. The material was PBMCs, obtained around 30 days after a stem cell transplant with posttransplant cyclophosphamide. These TCRs come from a male patient aged 45 to 59 who received an allogeneic stem cell transplant from an unrelated donor, was CMV-positive, and had acute GVHD only. Some T cells may be supplied by the graft donor.

CDR3 region: CASSLAPGTTRQETQYF. DNA of the CDR3: TGCGCCAGCAGCTTGGCCCCCGGGACAACACGCCAAGAGACCCAGTACTTC. The chain has TRBV5-1 and TRBJ2-5, with D possibly being TRBD1 (6 bases). CDR3 size: 17 residues. V was cut by 0 bases and J by 1 base, with 16 bases left in between. Germline V gene lookup returns CDR1 SGHRS and CDR2 YFSETQ.

In its sample, this clone was seen once. The chain employs TRBV6-4 and TRBJ2-7; perhaps TRBD2 as D (5 bases). The CDR3 covers 14 residues. Trimming took 2 bases from V and 3 from J, leaving 11 bases between them. Germline assignment: CDR1 MRHNA and CDR2 SNTAGT. The CDR3 region has the DNA TGTGCCAGCAGTGACGGTCAGACTATCTACGAGCAGTACTTC. Protein sequence: CASSDGQTIYEQYF.

The rearrangement joins TRBV27 to TRBJ2-7; TRBD1 aligns across 8 bases. J lost 4 bases, V lost 2 bases, and 10 bases had no gene match. The CDR3 has 16 amino acids. CDR1 and CDR2 from the germline V gene are MNHEY and SMNVEV (reference sequence). CDR3 region: CASSLQGAGFGYEQYF. DNA for the CDR3: TGTGCCAGCAGTTTACAGGGGGCTGGGTTTGGTTACGAGCAGTACTTC.

This chain links TRBV4-3 with TRBJ2-3; tentative D call: TRBD2 (6 bases). CDR3 size: 13 residues. V was cut by 6 bases and J by 2 bases, with 9 bases left in between. Germline CDR1 is LGHNA and CDR2 is YSLEER. The CDR3 loop reads CASRRDFTDTQYF. CDR3 DNA: TGCGCCAGCAGACGGGACTTCACAGATACGCAGTATTTT.

The CDR3 region is CASSPWGGGGTDTQYF. CDR3 DNA: TGCGCCAGCAGCCCCTGGGGCGGGGGGGGAACAGATACGCAGTATTTT. V gene TRBV5-1 combines with J gene TRBJ2-3, with TRBD2 identical over 9 bases. Germline-derived CDR1 and CDR2 are SGHRS and YFSETQ. CDR3 length: 16 amino acids. V shed 4 bases, J shed 3 bases, and the junction held 9 bases outside the gene matches. Variable domain in full (rest from reference TRBV5-1 and TRBJ2-3): KAGVTQTPRYLIKTRGQQVTLSCSPISGHRSVSWYQQTPGQGLQFLFEYFSETQRNKGNFPGRFSGRQFSNSRSEMNVSTLELGDSALYLCASSPWGGGGTDTQYFGPGTRLTVL.

This clone came up once. The rearrangement links TRBV6-4 to TRBJ2-1; 9 nucleotides line up with TRBD2. The J segment lost 9 bases and the V segment lost 2 bases, leaving 5 bases of the junction unmatched. The CDR3 runs to 14 residues. Germline V gives CDR1 MRHNA, CDR2 SNTAGT. Written as DNA, the CDR3 is TGTGCCAGCAGTGACGGCGGGAGGGCCTCTGAGCAGTTCTTC. Protein: CASSDGGRASEQFF.